The source of this T cell receptor (beta chain) is a study of T-cell reconstitution after alpha-beta-depleted transplantation in children. This clonotype showed up just a few times. Its target is not known. During its preparation, the TCRbeta library received unique molecular identifiers. A single record per CDR3 protein comes from TCRdb applying MiXCR to the PCR reads. The sample consists of about 980,000 distinct CDR3 sequences, around 30% of them appearing once. General study points: At the one-year point after transplant, T-cell counts and TCRbeta diversity were found to come mostly from T cells that had been newly produced. Approximately two months post-transplant, alpha-beta T cells reportedly originated from several hundred expanded graft clones. Surviving recipient cells, namely T cells and thymic progenitors, were the source of high day-60 TCRbeta diversity in some patients.

This TCR was recovered from a boy under three years old who had a stem cell transplant for SCID, so the T cells may come from the graft donor. The sequenced sample was PBMCs, mostly from graft donor cells, obtained 360 days after TCRalphabeta/CD19-depleted stem cell transplant.

For the CDR3, the DNA is TGCAGTGCTAGAGACGGGGGCCTCGGCGGCTACACCTTC. Translation: CSARDGGLGGYTF. The J gene is TRBJ1-2, the V gene TRBV20-1; TRBD1 might be the D (6 bases). V was shortened by 0 bases and J by 8 bases, with 13 bases between the two germline ends. The CDR3 length is 13 residues. Germline CDR1 reads DFQATT; CDR2 reads SNEGSKA (reference sequence).